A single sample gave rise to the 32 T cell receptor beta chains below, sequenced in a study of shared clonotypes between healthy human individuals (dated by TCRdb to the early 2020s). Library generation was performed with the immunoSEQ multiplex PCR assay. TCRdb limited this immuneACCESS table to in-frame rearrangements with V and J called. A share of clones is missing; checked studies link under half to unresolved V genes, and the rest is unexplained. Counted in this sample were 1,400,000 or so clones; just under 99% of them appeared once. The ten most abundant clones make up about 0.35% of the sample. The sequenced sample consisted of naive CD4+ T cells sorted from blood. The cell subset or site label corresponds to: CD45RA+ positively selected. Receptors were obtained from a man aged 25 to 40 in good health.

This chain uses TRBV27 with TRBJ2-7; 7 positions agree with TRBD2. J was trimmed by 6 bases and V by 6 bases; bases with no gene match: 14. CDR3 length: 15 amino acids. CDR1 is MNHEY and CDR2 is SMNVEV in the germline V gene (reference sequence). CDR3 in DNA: TGTGCCAGCAGCGCCGAGGGGAGGGCCCCCGGCGAGCAGTACTTC. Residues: CASSAEGRAPGEQYF.

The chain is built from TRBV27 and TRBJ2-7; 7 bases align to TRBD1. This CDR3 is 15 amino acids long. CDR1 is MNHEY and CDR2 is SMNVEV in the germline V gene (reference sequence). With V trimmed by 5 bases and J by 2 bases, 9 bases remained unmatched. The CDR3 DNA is TGTGCCAGCAGTGCTAAGACAGGGATCGCCTACGAGCAGTACTTC. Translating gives CASSAKTGIAYEQYF.

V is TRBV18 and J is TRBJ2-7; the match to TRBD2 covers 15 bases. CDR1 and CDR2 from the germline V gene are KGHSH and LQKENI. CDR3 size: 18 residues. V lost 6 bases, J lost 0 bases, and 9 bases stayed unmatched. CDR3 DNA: TGTGCCAGCTCCGCCGGGACTAGCGGGAGGCCCAGCTCCTACGAGCAGTACTTC. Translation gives CASSAGTSGRPSSYEQYF.

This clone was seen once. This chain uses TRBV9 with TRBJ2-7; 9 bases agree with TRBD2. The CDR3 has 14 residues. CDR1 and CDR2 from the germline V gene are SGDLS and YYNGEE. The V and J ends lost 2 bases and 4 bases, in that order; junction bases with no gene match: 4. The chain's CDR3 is CASSVNSGRYEQYF. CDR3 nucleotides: TGTGCCAGCAGCGTTAATAGCGGGAGATACGAGCAGTACTTC.

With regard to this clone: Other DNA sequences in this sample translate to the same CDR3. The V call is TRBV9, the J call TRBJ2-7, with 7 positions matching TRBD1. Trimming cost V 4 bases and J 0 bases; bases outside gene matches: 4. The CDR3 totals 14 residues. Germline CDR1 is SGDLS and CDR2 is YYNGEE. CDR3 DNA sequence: TGTGCCAGCAGCTTGGGACAGAGCTCCTACGAGCAGTACTTC. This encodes CASSLGQSSYEQYF.

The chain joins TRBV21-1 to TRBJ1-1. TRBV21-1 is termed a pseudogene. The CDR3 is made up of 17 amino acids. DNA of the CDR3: TGTGCCAGCAGCAAAGTCTCGGCCACACGGTGGTCCAACAAAGCTTTCTTT. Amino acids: CASSKVSATRWSNKAFF.

CDR3 region: CASQGSSSTDTQYF. In DNA form, the CDR3 reads TGCGCCAGTCAAGGGAGCTCTAGCACAGATACGCAGTATTTT. The gene calls are TRBV5-1 and TRBJ2-3; D is perhaps TRBD2 (5 bases). CDR1 is SGHRS and CDR2 is YFSETQ in the germline V gene. The CDR3 length is 14 residues. V lost 8 bases and J 0 bases, leaving 13 bases between the germline ends. Supplemented by reference TRBV5-1 and TRBJ2-3, the full variable domain reads KAGVTQTPRYLIKTRGQQVTLSCSPISGHRSVSWYQQTPGQGLQFLFEYFSETQRNKGNFPGRFSGRQFSNSRSEMNVSTLELGDSALYLCASQGSSSTDTQYFGPGTRLTVL.

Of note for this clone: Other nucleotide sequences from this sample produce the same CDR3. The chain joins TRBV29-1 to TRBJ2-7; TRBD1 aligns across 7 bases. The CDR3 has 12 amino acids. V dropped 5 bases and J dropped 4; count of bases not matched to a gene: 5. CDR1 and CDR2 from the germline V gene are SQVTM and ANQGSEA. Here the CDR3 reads CSVRQGSYEQYF. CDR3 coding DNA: TGCAGCGTTAGACAGGGTTCTTACGAGCAGTACTTC.

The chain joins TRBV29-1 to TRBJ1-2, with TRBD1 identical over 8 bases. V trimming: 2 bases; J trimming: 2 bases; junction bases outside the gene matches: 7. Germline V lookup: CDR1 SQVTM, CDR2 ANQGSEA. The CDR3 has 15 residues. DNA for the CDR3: TGCAGCGTTGAACCCTGGACAGGGTCAAACTATGGCTACACCTTC. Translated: CSVEPWTGSNYGYTF.

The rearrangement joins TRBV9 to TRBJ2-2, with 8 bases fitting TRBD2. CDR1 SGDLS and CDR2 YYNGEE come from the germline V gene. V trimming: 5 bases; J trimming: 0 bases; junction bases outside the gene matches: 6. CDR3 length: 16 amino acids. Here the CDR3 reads CASSRRLASNTGELFF. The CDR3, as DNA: TGTGCCAGCAGTCGTCGACTAGCGTCGAACACCGGGGAGCTGTTTTTT. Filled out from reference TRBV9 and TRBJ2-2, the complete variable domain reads DSGVTQTPKHLITATGQRVTLRCSPRSGDLSVYWYQQSLDQGLQFLIQYYNGEERAKGNILERFSAQQFPDLHSELNLSSLELGDSALYFCASSRRLASNTGELFFGEGSRLTVL.

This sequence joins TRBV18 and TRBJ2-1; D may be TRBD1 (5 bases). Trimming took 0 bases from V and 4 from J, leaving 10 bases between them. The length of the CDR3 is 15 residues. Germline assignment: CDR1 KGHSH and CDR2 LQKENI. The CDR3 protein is CASSPPGQAYNEQFF. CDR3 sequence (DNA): TGTGCCAGCTCACCACCCGGACAAGCTTACAATGAGCAGTTCTTC.

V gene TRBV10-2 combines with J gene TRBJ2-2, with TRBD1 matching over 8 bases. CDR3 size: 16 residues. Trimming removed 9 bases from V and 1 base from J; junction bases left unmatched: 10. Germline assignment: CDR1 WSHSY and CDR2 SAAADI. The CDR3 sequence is CARGILGQENTGELFF. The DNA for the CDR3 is TGCGCCAGGGGAATCCTGGGACAGGAGAACACCGGGGAGCTGTTTTTT.

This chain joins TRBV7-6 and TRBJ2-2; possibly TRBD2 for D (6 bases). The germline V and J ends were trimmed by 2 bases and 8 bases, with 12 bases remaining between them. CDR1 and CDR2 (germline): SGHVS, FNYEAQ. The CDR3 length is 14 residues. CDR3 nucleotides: TGTGCCAGCAGCTTACTTGCCGGGGGAGGGGAGCTGTTTTTT. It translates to CASSLLAGGGELFF.

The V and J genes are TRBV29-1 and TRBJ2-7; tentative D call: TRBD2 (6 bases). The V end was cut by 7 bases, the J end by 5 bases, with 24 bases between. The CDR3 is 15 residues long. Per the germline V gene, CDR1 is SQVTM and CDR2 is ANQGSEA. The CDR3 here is CSATLRERNTHEQYF. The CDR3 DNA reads TGCAGCGCTACATTACGGGAGCGGAATACTCACGAGCAGTACTTC.

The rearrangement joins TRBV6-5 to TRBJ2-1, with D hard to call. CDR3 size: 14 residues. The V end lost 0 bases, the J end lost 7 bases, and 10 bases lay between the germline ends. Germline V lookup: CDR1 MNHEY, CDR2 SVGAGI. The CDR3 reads CASSYSTDWNEQFF. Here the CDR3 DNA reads TGTGCCAGCAGTTACTCGACGGATTGGAATGAGCAGTTCTTC.

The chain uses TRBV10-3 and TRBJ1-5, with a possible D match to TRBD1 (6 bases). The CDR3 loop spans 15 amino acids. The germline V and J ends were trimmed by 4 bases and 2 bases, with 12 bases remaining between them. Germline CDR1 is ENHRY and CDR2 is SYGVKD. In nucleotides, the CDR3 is TGTGCCATCAGTGTGGGGGCCCGGGGCAATCAGCCCCAGCATTTT. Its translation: CAISVGARGNQPQHF.

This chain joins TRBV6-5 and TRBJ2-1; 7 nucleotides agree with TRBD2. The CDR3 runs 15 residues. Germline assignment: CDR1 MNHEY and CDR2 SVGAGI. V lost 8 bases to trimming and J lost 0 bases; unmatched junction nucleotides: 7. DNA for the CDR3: TGTGCCAGCCGTTTGGGCGGGAGCTCCTACAATGAGCAGTTCTTC. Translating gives CASRLGGSSYNEQFF.

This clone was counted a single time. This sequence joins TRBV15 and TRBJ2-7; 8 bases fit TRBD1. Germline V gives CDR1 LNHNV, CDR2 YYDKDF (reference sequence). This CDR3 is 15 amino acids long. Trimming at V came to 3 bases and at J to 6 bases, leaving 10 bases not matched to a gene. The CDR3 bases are TGTGCCACCAGCAGGGACAGGGCAGAGGGGTCCGAGCAGTACTTC. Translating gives CATSRDRAEGSEQYF.

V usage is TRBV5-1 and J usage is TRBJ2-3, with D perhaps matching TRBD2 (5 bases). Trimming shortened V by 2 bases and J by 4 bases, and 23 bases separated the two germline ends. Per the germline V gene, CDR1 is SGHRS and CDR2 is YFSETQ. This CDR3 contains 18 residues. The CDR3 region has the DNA TGCGCCAGCAGCTTTTCCACTCTGACTGGTGGCGGGTCAGATACGCAGTATTTT. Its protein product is CASSFSTLTGGGSDTQYF. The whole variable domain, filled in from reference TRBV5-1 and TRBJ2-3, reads KAGVTQTPRYLIKTRGQQVTLSCSPISGHRSVSWYQQTPGQGLQFLFEYFSETQRNKGNFPGRFSGRQFSNSRSEMNVSTLELGDSALYLCASSFSTLTGGGSDTQYFGPGTRLTVL.

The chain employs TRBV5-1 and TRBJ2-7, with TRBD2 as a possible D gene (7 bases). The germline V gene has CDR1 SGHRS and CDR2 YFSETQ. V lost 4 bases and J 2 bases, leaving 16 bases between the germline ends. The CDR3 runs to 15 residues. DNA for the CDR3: TGCGCCAGCAGCAAGGATGCGGGGGCTACCTACGAGCAGTACTTC. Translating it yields CASSKDAGATYEQYF.

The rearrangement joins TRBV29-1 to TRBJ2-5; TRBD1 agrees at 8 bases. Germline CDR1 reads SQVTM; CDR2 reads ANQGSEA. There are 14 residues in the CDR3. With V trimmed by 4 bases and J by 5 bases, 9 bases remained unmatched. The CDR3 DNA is TGCAGCGTTGGGGCCCGACAGGGGAGGGAGACCCAGTACTTC. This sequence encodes CSVGARQGRETQYF.

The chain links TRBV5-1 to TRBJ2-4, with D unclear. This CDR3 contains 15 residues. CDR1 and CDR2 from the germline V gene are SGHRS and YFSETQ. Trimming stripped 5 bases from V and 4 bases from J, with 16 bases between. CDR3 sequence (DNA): TGCGCCAGCAGTGCCCCTGGCGGAGCAAAAAACATTCAGTACTTC. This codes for CASSAPGGAKNIQYF.

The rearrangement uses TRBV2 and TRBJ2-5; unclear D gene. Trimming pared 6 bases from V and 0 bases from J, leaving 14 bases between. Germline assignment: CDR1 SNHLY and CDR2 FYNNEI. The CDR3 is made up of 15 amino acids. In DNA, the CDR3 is TGTGCCAGCAGCCCTTATTTTAGGAACCAAGAGACCCAGTACTTC. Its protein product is CASSPYFRNQETQYF.

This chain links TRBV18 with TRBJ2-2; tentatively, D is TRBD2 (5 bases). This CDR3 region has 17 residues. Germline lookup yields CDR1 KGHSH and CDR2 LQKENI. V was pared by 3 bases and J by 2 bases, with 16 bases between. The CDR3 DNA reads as TGTGCCAGCTCACCCCTAGCCTTAAATCCCAACACCGGGGAGCTGTTTTTT. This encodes CASSPLALNPNTGELFF.

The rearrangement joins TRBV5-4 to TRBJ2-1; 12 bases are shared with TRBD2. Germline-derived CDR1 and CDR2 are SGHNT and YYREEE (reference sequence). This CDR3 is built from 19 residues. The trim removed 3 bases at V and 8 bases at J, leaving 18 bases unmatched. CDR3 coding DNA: TGTGCCAGCAGCTCCGGGTCCGCGGGGGCTAGCGGGAGGGTTCATGAGCAGTTCTTC. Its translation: CASSSGSAGASGRVHEQFF. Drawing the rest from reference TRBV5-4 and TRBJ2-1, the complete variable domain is ETGVTQSPTHLIKTRGQQVTLRCSSQSGHNTVSWYQQALGQGPQFIFQYYREEENGRGNFPPRFSGLQFPNYSSELNVNALELDDSALYLCASSSGSAGASGRVHEQFFGPGTRLTVL.

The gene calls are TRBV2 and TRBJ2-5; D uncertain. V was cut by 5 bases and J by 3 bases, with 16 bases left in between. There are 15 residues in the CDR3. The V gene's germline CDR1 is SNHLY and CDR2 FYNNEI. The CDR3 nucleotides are TGTGCCAGCAGTCCCGGGCGGCTGGCAAAAGAGACCCAGTACTTC. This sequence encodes CASSPGRLAKETQYF.

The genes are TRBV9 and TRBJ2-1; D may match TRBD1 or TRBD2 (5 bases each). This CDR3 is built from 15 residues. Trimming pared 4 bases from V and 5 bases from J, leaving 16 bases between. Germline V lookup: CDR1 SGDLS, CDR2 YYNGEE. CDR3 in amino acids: CASSPFGEGNNEQFF. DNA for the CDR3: TGTGCCAGCAGCCCCTTTGGAGAGGGGAACAATGAGCAGTTCTTC. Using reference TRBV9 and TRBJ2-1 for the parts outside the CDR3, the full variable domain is DSGVTQTPKHLITATGQRVTLRCSPRSGDLSVYWYQQSLDQGLQFLIQYYNGEERAKGNILERFSAQQFPDLHSELNLSSLELGDSALYFCASSPFGEGNNEQFFGPGTRLTVL.

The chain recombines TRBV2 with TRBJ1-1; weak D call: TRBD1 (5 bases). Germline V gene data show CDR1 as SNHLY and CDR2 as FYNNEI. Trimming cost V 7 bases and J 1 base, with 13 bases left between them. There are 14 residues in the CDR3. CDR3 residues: CASTWTTTNTEAFF. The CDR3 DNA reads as TGTGCCAGCACCTGGACAACAACGAACACTGAAGCTTTCTTT.

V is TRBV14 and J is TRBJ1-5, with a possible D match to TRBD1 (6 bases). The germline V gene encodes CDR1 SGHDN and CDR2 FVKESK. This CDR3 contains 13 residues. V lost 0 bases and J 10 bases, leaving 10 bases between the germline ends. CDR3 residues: CASSQEGAGPQHF. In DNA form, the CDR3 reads TGTGCCAGCAGCCAAGAGGGGGCGGGACCCCAGCATTTT.

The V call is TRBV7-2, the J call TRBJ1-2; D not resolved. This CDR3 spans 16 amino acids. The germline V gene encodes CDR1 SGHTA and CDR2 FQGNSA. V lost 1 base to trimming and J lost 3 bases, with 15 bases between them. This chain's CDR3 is CASSLDMTRQDYGYTF. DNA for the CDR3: TGTGCCAGCAGCTTAGACATGACCCGCCAGGACTATGGCTACACCTTC.

CDR3 coding DNA: TGTGCCATCAGTGAGTTCAGGCGGAACACCGGGGAGCTGTTTTTT. Its protein product is CAISEFRRNTGELFF. The chain recombines TRBV10-3 with TRBJ2-2; D unresolved. The germline CDR1 and CDR2 sequences are ENHRY and SYGVKD. The V and J ends lost 1 base and 1 base respectively, with 7 bases between them. The length of the CDR3 is 15 residues.

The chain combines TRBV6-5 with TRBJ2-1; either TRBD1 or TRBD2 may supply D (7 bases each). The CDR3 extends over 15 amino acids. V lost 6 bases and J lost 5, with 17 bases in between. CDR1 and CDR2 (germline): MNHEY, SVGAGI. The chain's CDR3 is CASSGQRDSNNEQFF. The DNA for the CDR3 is TGTGCCAGCAGCGGTCAGCGGGACAGTAACAATGAGCAGTTCTTC.